This paragraph covers one TCR beta chain sequence. These data come from a study of blood T cell repertoires in COVID-19. Turning to the study itself: PBMCs, B-cell-depleted T cells, or T cells were the source of the cDNA or gDNA that made up the material.

Assay: immunoSEQ multiplex PCR; the TCRdb copy retains only in-frame clones and omits some. Altogether roughly 350,000 clones are present, 90% to 95% being singletons, with the ten largest covering less than 3.5%. Material for sequencing was peripheral blood. The source is a woman between 18 and 29 years old who had recovered from COVID-19.

The CDR3 region is CASSPRDRVDEKLFF. The CDR3 DNA reads as TGTGCCAGCTCACCCCGGGACAGGGTAGATGAAAAACTGTTTTTT. The chain recombines TRBV18 with TRBJ1-4; 9 nucleotides agree with TRBD1. With V trimmed by 3 bases and J by 6 bases, 5 bases remained unmatched. Germline V gene sequence: CDR1 KGHSH, CDR2 LQKENI. This CDR3 comprises 15 residues.